This TCR beta chain was sequenced during a study of blood T cell repertoires in COVID-19. About the study: Both acute and convalescent COVID-19 samples were obtained from the United States, Italy and Spain. T cells, B-cell-depleted T cells, or PBMCs provided the cDNA or gDNA that served as material.

Germline assignment: CDR1 LGHDT and CDR2 YNNKEL (reference sequence). The CDR3 contains 14 residues. V shed 4 bases and J shed 10 bases, with 19 bases lying between them. Authors' analysis steps: Researchers report that nucleated cell counts were estimated from reference gene primer amplification. The data were produced by immunoSEQ multiplex PCR, yet TCRdb's version contains in-frame clones alone and is incomplete. The DNA was the basis for D and trimming; V, J and clone size are from that table. This sample has some 70,000 clones; approximately 79% occur once, and the top ten carry roughly a tenth.

The sample comprised peripheral blood. V and J are TRBV3-1 (or the pseudogene TRBV3-2) and TRBJ1-1; a weak D match, TRBD1 (6 bases). The receptor was isolated from a woman between 50 and 59 years old with acute or convalescent COVID-19. CDR3 nucleotides: TGTGCCAGCAGCCTCCGGGCTTCCCCCAGGGGAGCTTTCTTT. Its translation: CASSLRASPRGAFF.